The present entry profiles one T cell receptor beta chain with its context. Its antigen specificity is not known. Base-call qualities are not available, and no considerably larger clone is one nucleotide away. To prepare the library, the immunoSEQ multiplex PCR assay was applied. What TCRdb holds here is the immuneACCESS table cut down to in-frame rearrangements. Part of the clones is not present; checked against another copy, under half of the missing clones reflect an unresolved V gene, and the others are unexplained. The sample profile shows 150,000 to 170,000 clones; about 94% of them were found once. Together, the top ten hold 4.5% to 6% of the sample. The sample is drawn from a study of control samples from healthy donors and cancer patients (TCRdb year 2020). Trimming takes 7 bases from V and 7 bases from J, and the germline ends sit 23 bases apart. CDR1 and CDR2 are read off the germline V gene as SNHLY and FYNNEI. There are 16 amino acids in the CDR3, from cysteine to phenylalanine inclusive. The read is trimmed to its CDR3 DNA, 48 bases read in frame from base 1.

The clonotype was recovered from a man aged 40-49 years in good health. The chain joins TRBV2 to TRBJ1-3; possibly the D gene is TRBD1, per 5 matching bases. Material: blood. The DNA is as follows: TGTGCCAGCAACCCCCTGGGACTCCAAGGGTCTAACACCATATATTTT. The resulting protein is CASNPLGLQGSNTIYF.